This T cell receptor (beta chain) was documented in a study of beta chain features in type 1 diabetes (dated by TCRdb to 2016 to 2018). Background on the whole study: Patients and healthy donors did not differ in mean age, gender distribution, total cell number or subset yield. Naive and central memory subsets were obtained from all 30 or so donors, but regulatory and stem cell-like memory subsets were isolated from only 8 patients and roughly 8 healthy donors. The study compared the TCRB repertoires of sorted circulating CD4+ T cell subsets in recently diagnosed type 1 diabetes patients with those in matched healthy donors. Across all samples, some 100,000,000 sorted cells were examined, and cell number per subset correlated strongly with RNA yield.

All of the isolated RNA was reverse transcribed with the High Capacity cDNA Reverse Transcription Kit, so expressed TCRB transcripts were sequenced. Naive, central memory and regulatory T cell samples underwent deep immunoSEQ sequencing, averaging approximately 3.5 million total reads per sample. Sorted cells were lysed in RLT buffer, and RNA was extracted using DNase-treated RNeasy Micro or Mini kits according to cell number. To prevent cross-contamination, each cell subset was processed individually, whereas patient and healthy donor samples were processed jointly. The immunoSEQ multiplex PCR was used to amplify TCRB sequences from cDNA, generating 87-bp fragments that spanned the CDR3 region. Amplicons were sequenced on the Illumina HiSeq platform. The paper's processing steps were these. Synthetic template baselines were used to correct PCR bias computationally, reads within Hamming distance 2 were collapsed together, and singletons that could not be merged were discarded. Reads were aligned against IMGT to assign V, D and J genes, CDR3 length and insertions or deletions at six rearrangement sites. Clonotype counts were normalized to sorted cell number within each subset before computing true diversity and Gini coefficients with the tcR R package. Repertoire sharing was quantified using the overlap coefficient calculated on TCRB nucleotide sequences. TCRdb obtained this table from immuneACCESS and retained in-frame rearrangements with V and J assigned. These tables miss some clones; where compared with another copy, unresolved V genes account for less than half of the shortfall, and the remainder is unexplained. The V and J calls and clone size were taken over from that table, and D and trimming were inferred from the DNA. The sample table lists approximately 140,000 clones, over 8% of them with a count of one. The ten largest clones represent about 0.6% of the sample.

Points the paper makes about the study in general: The naive, central memory and regulatory TCRB repertoires appeared to resemble one another more closely among patients than among healthy donors. Fewer insertions and more nucleotide deletions at VDJ recombination sites were observed in patients with type 1 diabetes, implying thymic rearrangement abnormalities. Because small numbers of individuals were included in the HLA sub-analyses, any influence of HLA type on TCRB rearrangement was left unresolved. Sequencing cDNA rather than genomic DNA could over-represent highly expressing activated cells, although activation and CD3 levels did not differ between groups. PCR might favor shorter templates, but patient and control samples were amplified and corrected together, so any skew would affect both groups equally. In all four CD4+ subsets, TCRB CDR3 length was moderately but significantly shorter in type 1 diabetes patients.

There are a few counts of this clone. Its cognate antigen has yet to be identified. No base quality values were provided; no much bigger clone lies one nucleotide off. CDR1 and CDR2, per the germline V gene, are SGHVS and FQNEAQ. Inclusive of the bounding cysteine and phenylalanine, the CDR3 is 19 residues long. The entry retains the CDR3 DNA only, 57 bases that are in frame from base 1. The germline V and J ends show losses of 5 bases and 0 bases respectively, and no gene match explains 16 bases of the junction. Each donor gave one peripheral blood draw, about 110 mL on average, collected into heparinised tubes. Using a panel that included CD45RO, CCR7, CD25, CD127, CD95 and CD27, naive, central memory, regulatory and stem cell-like memory CD4+ T cells were sorted on a BD FACSAria II. Every sorted population had a purity above 95%. Right away, PBMCs were isolated by Lymphoprep density gradient centrifugation and were stained directly, with no culture step. To minimize batch effects, samples were stained and sorted in pairs, one healthy donor with one patient per experiment.

Sequencing was carried out using central memory CD4+ T cells from blood. The V and J genes are TRBV7-8 and TRBJ2-4; TRBD1 matches 7 bases in the middle. This clonotype was sampled from a woman between 40 and 50 years old in good health. The base sequence is TGTGCCAGCAGCCCCCGAGACAGGGCGGATGCGGGAGCCAAAAACATTCAGTACTTC. Protein translation: CASSPRDRADAGAKNIQYF.